The 24 T cell receptor beta chains below all came from one sample that was sequenced in a study of a mutant IDH1 vaccine in newly diagnosed glioma. What these receptors recognize is not known. Sequencing was performed with immunoSEQ multiplex PCR; in TCRdb, only in-frame clones are kept and a portion is missing. The sample records approximately 41,000 clones, roughly 80% being singletons. Time point defined: week 23, last vaccination. Topical imiquimod accompanied each vaccine dose, which consisted of 300 ug of mutant IDH1 20-mer peptide. The source was PBMCs, collected from a glioma patient whose treatment included an IDH1 peptide vaccine. The receptor set was obtained from a man aged 35 to 55 with glioma.

The chain has TRBV19 and TRBJ2-6; no reliable D call. Between the trimmed V and J ends, which lost 0 bases and 2 bases, there was a span of 8 bases. The CDR3 length is 16 residues. Germline V gene sequence: CDR1 LNHDA, CDR2 SQIVND (reference sequence). CDR3 sequence (DNA): TGTGCCAGTAGTATAGAGGGCCCACCTGGGGCCAACGTCCTGACTTTC. Translating gives CASSIEGPPGANVLTF.

This rearrangement joins TRBV11-2 to TRBJ2-3; TRBD2 agrees at 7 bases. This CDR3 spans 16 amino acids. Germline V CDR1 and CDR2: SGHAT, FQNNGV. The J segment lost 0 bases and the V segment lost 5 bases, leaving 8 bases of the junction unmatched. The CDR3 DNA follows: TGTGCCAGCAGCCGCAGGGACTACAAAAGCACAGATACGCAGTATTTT. Translation: CASSRRDYKSTDTQYF.

The V gene is TRBV7-2, the J gene TRBJ2-5; D gene uncertain. V shed 5 bases and J shed 1 base, with 5 bases lying between them. Germline V gene data show CDR1 as SGHTA and CDR2 as FQGNSA. The CDR3 spans 12 residues. The CDR3 here is CASSPTQETQYF. As DNA, the CDR3 is TGTGCCAGCAGCCCCACCCAAGAGACCCAGTACTTC.

This chain joins TRBV2 and TRBJ1-2; D is possibly TRBD1 (5 bases). The CDR3 spans 15 residues. The germline V and J ends were trimmed by 6 bases and 5 bases, with 19 bases remaining between them. CDR1 is SNHLY and CDR2 is FYNNEI in the germline V gene. In DNA, the CDR3 is TGTGCCAGCAGAGCTCCGGGGGGAAAGACTTATGGCTACACCTTC. It specifies CASRAPGGKTYGYTF. The complete variable domain, with remaining parts taken from reference TRBV2 and TRBJ1-2, reads EPEVTQTPSHQVTQMGQEVILRCVPISNHLYFYWYRQILGQKVEFLVSFYNNEISEKSEIFDDQFSVERPDGSNFTLKIRSTKLEDSAMYFCASRAPGGKTYGYTFGSGTRLTVV.

CDR3 DNA: TGTGCCAGCAGCTTGGGGGGGGTCATAGTTCAAGAGACCCAGTACTTC. Protein: CASSLGGVIVQETQYF. The chain combines TRBV7-6 with TRBJ2-5; 7 nucleotides agree with TRBD2. Per the germline V gene, CDR1 is SGHVS and CDR2 is FNYEAQ. Losses at the gene ends were 3 bases for V and 2 bases for J; bases not matched to a gene: 9. The CDR3 loop spans 16 amino acids.

The chain uses TRBV7-9 and TRBJ1-6, with 7 bases matching TRBD1. This CDR3 comprises 18 residues. Unmatched junction bases numbered 8, after V lost 3 bases and J lost 0 bases. Germline CDR1 and CDR2: SEHNR and FQNEAQ (reference sequence). The CDR3 here is CASSLYPGQSSYNSPLHF. The CDR3, as DNA: TGTGCCAGCAGCTTGTATCCGGGACAGAGCTCCTATAATTCACCCCTCCACTTT.

The chain combines TRBV13 with TRBJ2-5; 8 nucleotides align to TRBD2. This CDR3 region has 14 residues. With V trimmed by 5 bases and J by 4 bases, 6 bases remained unmatched. Germline CDR1 and CDR2: PRHDT and FYEKMQ (reference sequence). The CDR3: CASSPRGGRETQYF. CDR3 nucleotide sequence: TGTGCCAGCAGCCCACGGGGGGGTAGAGAGACCCAGTACTTC.

Only one count was recorded for this clone. The chain carries TRBV29-1 and TRBJ1-2; D not certain. In germline, CDR1 is SQVTM, CDR2 ANQGSEA. The CDR3 loop spans 12 amino acids. The ends were cut back, 4 bases at V and 4 bases at J, with 10 bases in the middle. This chain's CDR3 is CSVGASIYGYTF. CDR3 in DNA: TGCAGCGTTGGGGCAAGTATCTATGGCTACACCTTC.

The V and J genes are TRBV4-3 and TRBJ1-2; the match to TRBD1 covers 9 bases. V shed 0 bases and J 0 bases; nucleotides not matched to a gene: 11. Germline V gives CDR1 LGHNA, CDR2 YSLEER. This CDR3 is built from 19 residues. CDR3 protein: CASSQDPPLDRGANYGYTF. Here the CDR3 DNA reads TGCGCCAGCAGCCAAGATCCCCCCCTGGACAGGGGAGCTAACTATGGCTACACCTTC.

CDR3 sequence (DNA): TGTGCCAGCAGCTTACAGGACACCGGGGAGCTGTTTTTT. Its translation: CASSLQDTGELFF. The V call is TRBV9, the J call TRBJ2-2, with a tentative D call TRBD1 (5 bases). There are 13 residues in the CDR3. Trimming removed 4 bases from V and 3 bases from J, with 7 bases in between. The germline gives CDR1 SGDLS, CDR2 YYNGEE. The whole variable domain, remainder taken from reference TRBV9 and TRBJ2-2, is DSGVTQTPKHLITATGQRVTLRCSPRSGDLSVYWYQQSLDQGLQFLIQYYNGEERAKGNILERFSAQQFPDLHSELNLSSLELGDSALYFCASSLQDTGELFFGEGSRLTVL.

The chain couples TRBV7-2 to TRBJ2-5, with D possibly matching TRBD1 (6 bases). CDR1 and CDR2 from the germline V gene are SGHTA and FQGNSA. This CDR3 is 13 amino acids long. V was pared by 7 bases and J by 5 bases, with 14 bases between. The CDR3 region has the DNA TGTGCCAGCAACCCCAGGGGCGCTGAGACCCAGTACTTC. Amino acid sequence: CASNPRGAETQYF.

The rearrangement joins TRBV5-4 to TRBJ2-5, with 7 bases lining up with TRBD2. V shed 1 base, J shed 5 bases, and the junction held 8 bases outside the gene matches. Germline-derived CDR1 and CDR2 are SGHNT and YYREEE (reference sequence). This CDR3 contains 15 residues. The chain's CDR3 is CASSLWGGGSETQYF. As DNA, the CDR3 is TGTGCCAGCAGCTTGTGGGGCGGGGGATCGGAGACCCAGTACTTC.

The chain has TRBV7-2 and TRBJ2-7, with D possibly being TRBD1 (6 bases). Trimming stripped 4 bases from V and 6 bases from J, with 10 bases between. Looked up from germline, CDR1 is SGHTA and CDR2 is FQGNSA. The CDR3 runs 12 residues. Here the CDR3 reads CASSSRDIEQYF. The CDR3 DNA sequence: TGTGCCAGCAGCTCCCGGGACATCGAGCAGTACTTC. The full variable domain, in which reference TRBV7-2 and TRBJ2-7 provide the parts outside the CDR3, is GAGVSQSPSNKVTEKGKDVELRCDPISGHTALYWYRQSLGQGLEFLIYFQGNSAPDKSGLPSDRFSAERTGGSVSTLTIQRTQQEDSAVYLCASSSRDIEQYFGPGTRLTVT.

The V call is TRBV7-9, the J call TRBJ1-5, with unresolved D. Germline CDR1 SEHNR, CDR2 FQNEAQ (reference sequence). Trimming removed 5 bases at V and 6 bases at J, with 8 bases between. This CDR3 contains 12 residues. The CDR3 protein is CASSGEGQPQHF. The CDR3 DNA sequence: TGTGCCAGCAGCGGCGAGGGTCAGCCCCAGCATTTT.

This clone has just a few counts. The chain is built from TRBV23-1 and TRBJ2-2; TRBD1 matches at 7 bases. TRBV23-1 is identified as an open reading frame with a role that is uncertain. This CDR3 comprises 16 residues. Germline trimming cut 2 bases from V and 4 bases from J; bases unmatched to any gene: 7. CDR3 nucleotide sequence: TGCGCCAGCAGTCAACCGACAGGGCGCATCACCGGGGAGCTGTTTTTT. This gives the protein CASSQPTGRITGELFF.

J is TRBJ1-6 and V is TRBV9, with D uncertain. V was clipped by 6 bases and J by 5 bases, with 12 bases between them. Germline CDR1 and CDR2: SGDLS and YYNGEE. This CDR3 is built from 14 residues. DNA of the CDR3: TGTGCCAGCACCCGAGTCCCAGATAATTCACCCCTCCACTTT. Translation: CASTRVPDNSPLHF.

The chain couples TRBV19 to TRBJ2-5; no firm D call. Germline CDR1 is LNHDA and CDR2 is SQIVND (reference sequence). Trimming cost V 2 bases and J 4 bases, with 14 bases left between them. The CDR3 is made up of 15 amino acids. CDR3 bases: TGTGCCAGTAGTATAAACACACCCTTATCAGAGACCCAGTACTTC. Its protein is CASSINTPLSETQYF.

This chain joins TRBV5-5 and TRBJ1-1; tentative D call: TRBD1 (5 bases). V was pared by 3 bases and J by 1 base, with 13 bases between. The CDR3 covers 15 residues. Germline CDR1 SGHKS, CDR2 YYEKEE (reference sequence). The CDR3 bases are TGTGCCAGCAGCTCCCGGGAGGGACGGAACACTGAAGCTTTCTTT. It codes for CASSSREGRNTEAFF.

V is TRBV6-5 and J is TRBJ2-1; unclear D gene. Trimming stripped 0 bases from V and 0 bases from J, with 9 bases between. Germline CDR1 and CDR2: MNHEY and SVGAGI. The CDR3 contains 16 residues. CDR3 nucleotides: TGTGCCAGCAGTTACTCGATGTCGAGCTCCTACAATGAGCAGTTCTTC. It codes for CASSYSMSSSYNEQFF.

This sequence joins TRBV19 and TRBJ1-2; the D is unclear. Germline V lookup: CDR1 LNHDA, CDR2 SQIVND (reference sequence). Trimming left V 4 bases short and J 0 bases short, with 6 bases between. CDR3 length: 13 residues. In DNA form, the CDR3 reads TGTGCCAGTAGTAGAGATACTAACTATGGCTACACCTTC. It translates to CASSRDTNYGYTF.

This clone was counted between two and nine times. The genes are TRBV6-4 and TRBJ2-5; D is possibly TRBD1 (6 bases). V lost 2 bases to trimming and J lost 11 bases, with 12 bases between them. This CDR3 has 12 residues. CDR1 and CDR2 from the germline V gene are MRHNA and SNTAGT. The CDR3 sequence is CASSDLPGQQYF. CDR3 DNA sequence: TGTGCCAGCAGTGACCTACCCGGACAGCAGTACTTC.

The chain couples TRBV18 to TRBJ2-1; 11 nucleotides match TRBD2. The germline CDR1 and CDR2 sequences are KGHSH and LQKENI. The CDR3 is made up of 13 amino acids. V shed 3 bases, J shed 12 bases, and the junction held 4 bases outside the gene matches. In nucleotides, the CDR3 is TGTGCCAGCTCACCTCCGACTAGCGGGACGCAGTTCTTC. Translated: CASSPPTSGTQFF. The full variable domain, rest sourced from reference TRBV18 and TRBJ2-1, is NAGVMQNPRHLVRRRGQEARLRCSPMKGHSHVYWYRQLPEEGLKFMVYLQKENIIDESGMPKERFSAEFPKEGPSILRIQQVVRGDSAAYFCASSPPTSGTQFFGPGTRLTVL.

The chain recombines TRBV7-9 with TRBJ1-2, with unresolved D. The CDR3 extends over 12 amino acids. The germline gives CDR1 SEHNR, CDR2 FQNEAQ (reference sequence). V was clipped by 5 bases and J by 5 bases, with 9 bases between them. In DNA, the CDR3 is TGTGCCAGCAGCGACGACGGGTATGGCTACACCTTC. Amino acid sequence: CASSDDGYGYTF.

The chain is built from TRBV9 and TRBJ1-1, with D tentatively TRBD1 (6 bases). Looked up from germline, CDR1 is SGDLS and CDR2 is YYNGEE. Trimming stripped 1 base from V and 5 bases from J, with 9 bases between. CDR3 length equals 13 residues. Here the CDR3 DNA reads TGTGCCAGCAGCGTACAAGGGGGGACTGAAGCTTTCTTT. As protein: CASSVQGGTEAFF. The whole variable domain, filled in from reference TRBV9 and TRBJ1-1, reads DSGVTQTPKHLITATGQRVTLRCSPRSGDLSVYWYQQSLDQGLQFLIQYYNGEERAKGNILERFSAQQFPDLHSELNLSSLELGDSALYFCASSVQGGTEAFFGQGTRLTVV.